This record looks at one TCR beta chain sequence and its context. Its antigen specificity is not known. Within one base of it there is no much larger clone, and no base qualities were kept. This entry is derived from a study of blood T cells in healthy people across ages (dated by TCRdb to between 2014 and 2017). As for the study more broadly: In model experiments, template switching captured about one uniquely barcoded TCR beta cDNA molecule for every two T cells. Using deep sequencing normalized with unique cDNA molecular identifiers, the study measured how TCR beta repertoire diversity changes with age. Four age groups were formed from the donors: young (average approximately 16 years), middle-aged (roughly 38), aged (roughly 58) and long-lived (about 80). To avoid experimental bias, donors of different ages were spread randomly across the sequencing lanes. For two donors (one aged 18 to 29 and one aged 80 or older), the study analyzed two additional independent replicas of 1 million unique cDNA reads from the same blood draw. Results the study describes overall, beyond this receptor: Conclusive comparison of naive and antigen-experienced compartments was prevented by the profiling of bulk unsorted PBMCs. Donor CMV infection status was unknown, potentially confounding age-related changes in expanded clonotypes. Compared with the aged group, the long-lived group had more naive CD4+ T cells, fewer expanded clones and increased TCR diversity, suggesting age selection. A strong correlation was found between observed TCR beta diversity and the percentage of naive T cells measured by flow cytometry. Total diversity estimates from one million sequenced T cells were considered lower bounds and underestimates. As age increased, observed TCR beta diversity per million T cells dropped in a roughly linear way, and a significant reduction was already evident by age about 40.

Reading from cysteine to phenylalanine, the CDR3 counts 15 amino acids. The only DNA kept is the CDR3, 45 bases in frame from the first base. CDR1 SGHTA and CDR2 FQGNSA were looked up in the germline V gene. V was cut back by 5 bases and J by 2 bases, leaving a gap of 14 bases between them. The method behind the library was 5' RACE. The reads were generated on an Illumina HiSeq 2500. The second PCR ran for roughly 6 to 11 cycles and used a J-beta primer mix along with a sample-barcoded 5' primer. A template-switch 5' adaptor carrying 12 random nucleotides introduced a unique molecular identifier onto each TCR beta cDNA molecule. At least 2.5 million CDR3-containing paired-end reads were obtained from each sample. The Mint cDNA synthesis kit, primed by a TRBC-specific oligonucleotide, was used to synthesize first-strand cDNA from all RNA. Following uracil-DNA glycosylase treatment, all cDNA underwent a first 18-cycle PCR with the universal primers M1SS and BC2_uni_R. The authors' pipeline ran thus. For normalization, 1 million high-quality reads were randomly selected from each sample, with every read carrying a distinct molecular identifier. Instead of being binned into consensus sequences, reads with shared molecular identifiers were discarded. CDR3 identification, clonotype clustering and error correction used MiTCR with a Q25 quality threshold and the strictest error-elimination algorithm. A nonparametric unseen species model using Euler transformation provided a lower-bound estimate of total TCR beta diversity. TCRdb trimmed the raw reads at Q25, called clones with MiXCR and kept productive beta chains. Rows matching on CDR3 protein sequence are summarized as one entry with the most common DNA and genes. What appears here as the V and J calls and clone size reflects TCRdb's work, not the paper's. Here the sample has 700,000 to 950,000 distinct CDR3 sequences; 43% occur a single time. The top ten constitute approximately 22% of the sample.

The 39 donors, aged roughly 6 to 95 years, were systemically healthy Caucasian individuals from Russia. Roughly 9 milliliters of peripheral blood were drawn from each donor into EDTA-treated Vacutainer tubes. PBMCs were isolated by Ficoll-Paque density-gradient centrifugation, with at least 6 million obtained per sample. Trizol reagent was used to extract total RNA from PBMCs, with at least 5.5 micrograms per sample. For every donor, an aliquot of PBMCs went through flow cytometry to measure the percentages of naive CD45RAhigh/CD27high T cells. The clonotype was recovered from a woman aged 55 to 70 in good health. The receptor chain draws on TRBV7-2 and TRBJ2-3; the D gene assignment is ambiguous. Input material: blood. The DNA sequence is given as TGTGCCAGCAGCCCCCAACAGTGGTCCACAGATACGCAGTATTTT. Translated, this gives CASSPQQWSTDTQYF.